A selection of T cell receptor beta chains follows, all from one sample in a study of OX40 agonist ivuxolimab in advanced cancers. Sequencing was performed with immunoSEQ multiplex PCR; in TCRdb, only in-frame clones are kept and a portion is missing. The sample carries fewer than 200,000 clones, roughly 94% recorded once. This specimen was CD4+ or CD8+ T cells sorted from blood, taken in a trial of the OX40 agonist ivuxolimab. The receptors originated from an adult with an advanced solid tumor such as melanoma, head and neck, liver or kidney cancer. Each CDR3 is given with its conserved first and last residue. The D gene is left open where the match is weak. Rows give clone size only sometimes, using once, few, many, or a class for an expanded clone.

D: .
J: TRBJ1-2
size: few
V: TRBV5-4
CDR3: CASRWDNYGYTF
DNA: TGTGCCAGCAGGTGGGATAACTATGGCTACACCTTC

D: .
J: TRBJ2-1
size: .
V: TRBV4-1
CDR3: CASSLGGTRRGDEQFF
DNA: TGCGCCAGCAGCCTAGGGGGGACCAGACGTGGAGATGAGCAGTTCTTC

D: TRBD2
J: TRBJ2-7
size: .
V: TRBV5-1
CDR3: CASSLGALAGGVEQYF
DNA: TGCGCCAGCAGCTTGGGAGCGCTAGCGGGGGGCGTCGAGCAGTACTTC

D: .
J: TRBJ2-5
size: once
V: TRBV18
CDR3: CASSPGNQETQYF
DNA: TGTGCCAGCTCACCTGGGAACCAAGAGACCCAGTACTTC

D: TRBD2
J: TRBJ2-1
size: .
V: TRBV11-2
CDR3: CASSLGRGLAGVGDEQFF
DNA: TGTGCCAGCAGCCTGGGCCGTGGGCTAGCGGGAGTGGGGGATGAGCAGTTCTTC

D: .
J: TRBJ2-7
size: .
V: TRBV2
CDR3: CASSETQGVHEQYF
DNA: TGTGCCAGCAGTGAAACCCAGGGAGTCCACGAGCAGTACTTC

D: .
J: TRBJ2-5
size: .
V: TRBV5-1
CDR3: CASSLGPPSQYF
DNA: TGCGCCAGCAGCTTGGGGCCGCCAAGCCAGTACTTC

D: .
J: TRBJ1-2
size: .
V: TRBV4-3
CDR3: CASSPQKPGASSAGYTF
DNA: TGCGCCAGCAGCCCACAGAAACCAGGGGCATCGTCCGCGGGCTACACCTTC

D: .
J: TRBJ2-2
size: .
V: TRBV7-2
CDR3: CASSSLGAGAAGELFF
DNA: TGTGCCAGCAGCTCCCTAGGTGCGGGGGCGGCCGGGGAGCTGTTTTTT

D: .
J: TRBJ1-3
size: .
V: TRBV19
CDR3: CASTPLQGLGNTIYF
DNA: TGTGCCAGCACCCCCCTCCAGGGATTGGGAAACACCATATATTTT

D: TRBD1
J: TRBJ1-2
size: .
V: TRBV19
CDR3: CASSITGTGNYGYTF
DNA: TGTGCCAGTAGTATTACCGGGACAGGGAACTATGGCTACACCTTC

D: .
J: TRBJ1-1
size: .
V: TRBV19
CDR3: CASTPGARTNTEAFF
DNA: TGTGCCAGCACTCCTGGGGCCAGGACGAACACTGAAGCTTTCTTT

D: .
J: TRBJ1-5
size: .
V: TRBV21-1
CDR3: CASSKARDQNQPQHF
DNA: TGTGCCAGCAGCAAAGCCCGGGACCAAAATCAGCCCCAGCATTTT

D: .
J: TRBJ1-6
size: once
V: TRBV18
CDR3: CASSPDRNSPLHF
DNA: TGTGCCAGCTCACCTGACAGGAACTCACCCCTCCACTTT

D: .
J: TRBJ1-2
size: .
V: TRBV9
CDR3: CASSVGGKGGYTF
DNA: TGTGCCAGCAGCGTAGGCGGAAAGGGAGGCTACACCTTC

D: .
J: TRBJ2-7
size: .
V: TRBV10-2
CDR3: CASSEPGPGEQYF
DNA: TGCGCCAGCAGTGAGCCAGGGCCCGGAGAGCAGTACTTC

D: TRBD1
J: TRBJ1-2
size: .
V: TRBV5-1
CDR3: CASSWDRDYGYTF
DNA: TGCGCCAGCAGCTGGGACAGGGACTATGGCTACACCTTC

D: .
J: TRBJ1-4
size: .
V: TRBV4-3
CDR3: CASSQDLGGANNEKLFF
DNA: TGCGCCAGCAGCCAAGATCTAGGGGGGGCCAACAATGAAAAACTGTTTTTT

D: .
J: TRBJ1-6
size: .
V: TRBV4-3
CDR3: CASSQDTPGASYNSPLHF
DNA: TGCGCCAGCAGCCAAGATACGCCAGGGGCATCCTATAATTCACCCCTCCACTTT

D: .
J: TRBJ1-5
size: .
V: TRBV28
CDR3: CASSLFGFNNQPQHF
DNA: TGTGCCAGCAGTTTATTCGGCTTTAACAATCAGCCCCAGCATTTT

D: TRBD1
J: TRBJ1-2
size: .
V: TRBV19
CDR3: CASSPRDRANYGYTF
DNA: TGTGCCAGTAGCCCCCGGGACAGGGCAAACTATGGCTACACCTTC

D: .
J: TRBJ2-1
size: once
V: TRBV7-8
CDR3: CASSWQGSYNEQFF
DNA: TGTGCCAGCAGCTGGCAGGGCTCCTACAATGAGCAGTTCTTC

D: .
J: TRBJ2-6
size: .
V: TRBV5-1
CDR3: CASSLKSAANVLTF
DNA: TGCGCCAGCAGCTTAAAATCGGCGGCCAACGTCCTGACTTTC

D: .
J: TRBJ2-3
size: .
V: TRBV6-1
CDR3: CASSPGQSRDTQYF
DNA: TGTGCCAGCAGTCCGGGACAATCGAGGGATACGCAGTATTTT

D: TRBD1
J: TRBJ1-4
size: .
V: TRBV4-1
CDR3: CASTLTGNNEKLFF
DNA: TGCGCCAGCACCCTGACAGGGAACAATGAAAAACTGTTTTTT

D: .
J: TRBJ1-1
size: .
V: TRBV5-1
CDR3: CASSSPYTEAFF
DNA: TGCGCCAGCAGCTCGCCCTACACTGAAGCTTTCTTT

D: .
J: TRBJ2-2
size: .
V: TRBV7-9
CDR3: CASSLAPTPNTGELFF
DNA: TGTGCCAGCAGCTTAGCTCCTACCCCGAACACCGGGGAGCTGTTTTTT

D: .
J: TRBJ1-1
size: .
V: TRBV6-5
CDR3: CASGEAGTEAFF
DNA: TGTGCCAGCGGCGAGGCCGGCACTGAAGCTTTCTTT

D: .
J: TRBJ1-2
size: .
V: TRBV7-2
CDR3: CASSRDGVAYGYTF
DNA: TGTGCCAGCAGCCGCGACGGGGTCGCCTATGGCTACACCTTC

D: TRBD1
J: TRBJ1-2
size: .
V: TRBV7-9
CDR3: CASSLALSGGRDYTF
DNA: TGTGCCAGCAGCTTAGCGCTCTCAGGGGGCCGAGACTACACCTTC

D: .
J: TRBJ1-4
size: .
V: TRBV5-4
CDR3: CASSLQINEKLFF
DNA: TGTGCCAGCAGCTTGCAGATTAATGAAAAACTGTTTTTT

D: .
J: TRBJ2-7
size: .
V: TRBV6-6
CDR3: CASTSEGGGGHEQYF
DNA: TGTGCCAGCACCTCGGAGGGAGGTGGTGGGCACGAGCAGTACTTC

D: .
J: TRBJ2-7
size: .
V: TRBV7-6
CDR3: CASSPLSDYEQYF
DNA: TGTGCCAGCAGCCCCTTGAGCGACTACGAGCAGTACTTC

D: .
J: TRBJ1-2
size: .
V: TRBV11-1
CDR3: CASSSQAMDYGYTF
DNA: TGTGCCAGCAGCTCTCAGGCCATGGACTATGGCTACACCTTC

D: .
J: TRBJ1-2
size: .
V: TRBV14
CDR3: CASSQAPHYGYTF
DNA: TGTGCCAGCAGCCAAGCACCACACTATGGCTACACCTTC

D: .
J: TRBJ2-7
size: .
V: TRBV7-2
CDR3: CASSFPGPNYEQYF
DNA: TGTGCCAGCAGCTTCCCGGGACCTAACTACGAGCAGTACTTC

D: .
J: TRBJ2-7
size: .
V: TRBV10-2
CDR3: CASSEPGQGSSYEQYF
DNA: TGCGCCAGCAGTGAGCCAGGGCAGGGAAGCTCCTACGAGCAGTACTTC

D: .
J: TRBJ1-1
size: .
V: TRBV18
CDR3: CASSPGQNTEAFF
DNA: TGTGCCAGCTCGCCGGGACAGAACACTGAAGCTTTCTTT

D: .
J: TRBJ1-5
size: .
V: TRBV5-6
CDR3: CASSLNTLNQPQHF
DNA: TGTGCCAGCAGCTTGAACACCCTCAATCAGCCCCAGCATTTT

D: .
J: TRBJ1-2
size: .
V: TRBV10-3
CDR3: CAISESGKYGYTF
DNA: TGTGCCATCAGTGAATCCGGGAAATATGGCTACACCTTC

D: .
J: TRBJ2-2
size: .
V: TRBV6-1
CDR3: CASSEAGRSNTGELFF
DNA: TGTGCCAGCAGTGAAGCTGGTAGATCGAACACCGGGGAGCTGTTTTTT

D: .
J: TRBJ2-7
size: .
V: TRBV28
CDR3: CASALGQDDEQYF
DNA: TGTGCCAGCGCACTAGGACAAGACGACGAGCAGTACTTC

D: TRBD1
J: TRBJ1-2
size: once
V: TRBV11-2
CDR3: CASSLGGGGGYTF
DNA: TGTGCCAGCAGCTTAGGAGGGGGCGGTGGCTACACCTTC

D: .
J: TRBJ1-4
size: .
V: TRBV18
CDR3: CASSPVMGEWEKLFF
DNA: TGTGCCAGCTCACCTGTCATGGGGGAGTGGGAAAAACTGTTTTTT

D: .
J: TRBJ2-7
size: .
V: TRBV7-5
CDR3: CARSLELAGESSYEQYF
DNA: TGTGCCAGAAGCTTAGAGCTAGCGGGCGAGAGCTCCTACGAGCAGTACTTC

D: .
J: TRBJ2-7
size: .
V: TRBV7-6
CDR3: CASSSSSYEQYF
DNA: TGTGCCAGCAGTTCCAGCTCCTACGAGCAGTACTTC

D: .
J: TRBJ1-2
size: once
V: TRBV7-9
CDR3: CASSFERRSYGYTF
DNA: TGTGCCAGCAGCTTTGAACGACGGTCCTATGGCTACACCTTC

D: .
J: TRBJ1-6
size: .
V: TRBV28
CDR3: CASSVVSPLHF
DNA: TGTGCCAGCTCAGTAGTCTCACCCCTCCACTTT

D: .
J: TRBJ1-2
size: .
V: TRBV9
CDR3: CASSVEDSRYGYTF
DNA: TGTGCCAGCAGCGTAGAGGACAGTCGTTATGGCTACACCTTC

D: .
J: TRBJ1-2
size: once
V: TRBV5-1
CDR3: CASSSQFREAGYTF
DNA: TGCGCCAGCAGCTCCCAATTCAGGGAAGCGGGCTACACCTTC

D: TRBD1
J: TRBJ1-4
size: .
V: TRBV25-1
CDR3: CASSEGQEKEKLFF
DNA: TGTGCCAGCAGTGAGGGACAGGAGAAGGAAAAACTGTTTTTT

D: .
J: TRBJ1-2
size: .
V: TRBV5-4
CDR3: CASSLGEGLGYTF
DNA: TGTGCCAGCAGCCTAGGGGAGGGACTTGGCTACACCTTC

D: .
J: TRBJ1-3
size: .
V: TRBV14
CDR3: CASSQVWSGNTIYF
DNA: TGTGCCAGCAGCCAAGTTTGGTCGGGAAACACCATATATTTT

D: .
J: TRBJ2-3
size: .
V: TRBV1
CDR3: CTSSQLAGAHPGAQYF
DNA: TGCACCAGCAGCCAATTAGCGGGGGCCCACCCTGGGGCGCAGTATTTT

D: .
J: TRBJ1-1
size: .
V: TRBV2
CDR3: CASTWNWVKAFF
DNA: TGTGCCAGTACATGGAACTGGGTGAAAGCTTTCTTT

D: TRBD1
J: TRBJ2-4
size: .
V: TRBV19
CDR3: CASSARGSAKNIQYF
DNA: TGTGCCAGTAGTGCCAGGGGGTCGGCCAAAAACATTCAGTACTTC

D: .
J: TRBJ1-1
size: .
V: TRBV9
CDR3: CASGNQENTEAFF
DNA: TGTGCCAGCGGGAATCAGGAGAACACTGAAGCTTTCTTT